The present T cell receptor (beta chain) was sequenced within a study of T-cell reconstitution after alpha-beta-depleted transplantation in children. Study findings and constraints: One year post-transplant, T-cell counts and diversity were largely derived from T cells produced anew. Reported findings indicate that, about two months after transplant, alpha-beta T cells came from several hundred expanded clones, which were derived from non-depleted graft cells. Recipient T cells and thymic progenitors that survived gave rise to the high TCRbeta diversity observed at day 60 in some patients.

The V end was cut by 2 bases, the J end by 3 bases, with 13 bases between. CDR1 is SEHNR, CDR2 FQNEAQ, per germline (reference sequence). The CDR3 has 15 amino acids. There are many counts of this clonotype. Its antigen is unidentified. Unique molecular identifiers tagged the TCRbeta library. Each CDR3 protein is one row after TCRdb ran MiXCR on the PCR reads. The sample lists some 450,000 distinct CDR3 sequences, about 45% occurring once. The specimen was PBMCs, collected before TCRalphabeta/CD19-depleted stem cell transplant. The genes are TRBV7-9 and TRBJ1-1, with D uncertain. This receptor was identified in a girl under 10 years old with aplastic anemia, due to receive a stem cell transplant. The CDR3, as DNA: TGTGCCAGCAGCTTATCAGCCGGGAAAGACACTGAAGCTTTCTTT. Its protein is CASSLSAGKDTEAFF.